The clone carrying this T cell receptor (beta chain) was counted a single time. Its cognate antigen is unknown. 13 Jbeta primers and 60 Vbeta primers were used for the PCR. The method was immunoSEQ multiplex PCR; TCRdb's version includes in-frame clones alone and lacks a portion of them. This table holds 120,000 or so clones, about 80% found once. This sample is part of a study of cytomegalovirus exposure and HLA in healthy donors. General observations from the study: TCR beta chains associated with HLA were, in a later analysis, more clonally expanded than equally common others. Per published reports, the classifier diagnosed cytomegalovirus status with high specificity and sensitivity.

Germline lookup yields CDR1 MGHRA and CDR2 YSYEKL. V dropped 4 bases and J dropped 8 bases, with 19 bases sitting between them. The CDR3 is 15 residues long. The clonotype originates from a man aged 18 to 29 in good health and CMV-seronegative. Sequencing was carried out using PBMCs. The chain is built from TRBV4-1 and TRBJ2-3, with D possibly being TRBD1 (5 bases). CDR3 in amino acids: CASSREQGIRGTQYF. DNA of the CDR3: TGCGCCAGCAGCCGAGAGCAGGGAATTAGGGGTACGCAGTATTTT.